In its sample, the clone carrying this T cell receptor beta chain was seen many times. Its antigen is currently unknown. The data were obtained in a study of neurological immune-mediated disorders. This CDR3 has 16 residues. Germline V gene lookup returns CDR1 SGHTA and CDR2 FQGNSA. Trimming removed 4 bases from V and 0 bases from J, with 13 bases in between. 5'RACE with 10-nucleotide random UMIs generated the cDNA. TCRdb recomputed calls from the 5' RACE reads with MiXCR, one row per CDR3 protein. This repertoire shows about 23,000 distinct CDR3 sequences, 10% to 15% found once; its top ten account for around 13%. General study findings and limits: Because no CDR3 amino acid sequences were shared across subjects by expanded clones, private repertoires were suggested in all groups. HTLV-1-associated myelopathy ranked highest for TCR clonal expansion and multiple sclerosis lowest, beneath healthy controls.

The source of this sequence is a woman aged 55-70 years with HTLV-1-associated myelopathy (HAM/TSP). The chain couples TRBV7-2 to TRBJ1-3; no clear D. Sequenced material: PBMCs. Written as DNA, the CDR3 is TGTGCCAGCAGCTCGTTTTCGGGGAACTCTGGAAACACCATATATTTT. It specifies CASSSFSGNSGNTIYF.